This T cell receptor beta chain emerged from a study of shared clonotypes between healthy human individuals. TCRdb's copy holds only in-frame clones and misses some; the assay was immunoSEQ multiplex PCR. The top ten clones hold around 12% of a sample with approximately 480,000 clones, 60% to 80% of them seen once. This CDR3 is 13 amino acids long. The V end lost 4 bases, the J end lost 2 bases, and 8 bases lay between the germline ends. Germline V gene sequence: CDR1 SNHLY, CDR2 FYNNEI. J is TRBJ2-5 and V is TRBV2; D is ambiguous. Sequencing used PBMCs. The receptor was isolated from a woman aged 35 to 49 in good health. Some clones in this sample may be carry-over from other donors' samples. Here the CDR3 reads CASSGMVQETQYF. CDR3 DNA sequence: TGTGCCAGCAGTGGGATGGTTCAAGAGACCCAGTACTTC.